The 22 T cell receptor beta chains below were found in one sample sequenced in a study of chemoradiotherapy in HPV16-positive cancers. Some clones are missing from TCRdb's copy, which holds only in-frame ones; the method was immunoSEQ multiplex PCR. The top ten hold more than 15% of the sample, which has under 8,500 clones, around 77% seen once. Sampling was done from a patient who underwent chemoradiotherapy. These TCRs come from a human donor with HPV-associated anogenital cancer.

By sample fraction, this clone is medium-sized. CDR3 residues: CASSIGPGPTGSGYTF. The DNA for the CDR3 is TGTGCCAGTAGTATCGGGCCGGGGCCTACCGGGAGTGGCTACACCTTC. The chain joins TRBV19 to TRBJ1-2; perhaps TRBD1 as D (5 bases). The germline CDR1 and CDR2 sequences are LNHDA and SQIVND (reference sequence). The CDR3 loop spans 16 amino acids. The germline V and J ends were trimmed by 3 bases and 7 bases, with 21 bases remaining between them.

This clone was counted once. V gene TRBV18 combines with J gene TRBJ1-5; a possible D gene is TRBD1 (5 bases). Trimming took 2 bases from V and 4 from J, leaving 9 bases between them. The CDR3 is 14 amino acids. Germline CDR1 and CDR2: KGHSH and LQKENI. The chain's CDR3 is CASSPYGGNQPQHF. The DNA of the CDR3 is TGTGCCAGCTCACCATATGGGGGAAATCAGCCCCAGCATTTT.

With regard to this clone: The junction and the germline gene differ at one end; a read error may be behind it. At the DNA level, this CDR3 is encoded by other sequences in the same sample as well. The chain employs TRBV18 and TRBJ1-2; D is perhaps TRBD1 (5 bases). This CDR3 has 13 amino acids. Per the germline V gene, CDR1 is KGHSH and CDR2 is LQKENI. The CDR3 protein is CASSPLITREKAF. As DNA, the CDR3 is TGTGCCAGTTCACCATTGATAACCAGGGAAAAGGCCTTC.

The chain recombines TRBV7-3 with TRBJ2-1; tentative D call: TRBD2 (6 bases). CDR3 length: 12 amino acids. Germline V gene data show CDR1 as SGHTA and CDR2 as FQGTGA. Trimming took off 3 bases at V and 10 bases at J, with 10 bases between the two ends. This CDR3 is CASSFDSGEQFF. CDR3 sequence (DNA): TGTGCCAGCAGCTTCGATAGCGGAGAGCAGTTCTTC.

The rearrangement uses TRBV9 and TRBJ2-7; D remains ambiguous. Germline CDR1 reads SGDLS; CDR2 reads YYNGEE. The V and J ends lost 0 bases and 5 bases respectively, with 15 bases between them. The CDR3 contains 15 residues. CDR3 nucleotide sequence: TGTGCCAGCAGCGTAGAGGGCCTGCCAACCCACGAGCAGTACTTC. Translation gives CASSVEGLPTHEQYF.

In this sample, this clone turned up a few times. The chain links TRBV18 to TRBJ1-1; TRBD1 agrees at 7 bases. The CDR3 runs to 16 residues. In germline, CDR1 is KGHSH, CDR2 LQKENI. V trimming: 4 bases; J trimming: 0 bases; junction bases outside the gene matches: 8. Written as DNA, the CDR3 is TGTGCCAGCTCACTGTCCGGGACAGTCATGAACACTGAAGCTTTCTTT. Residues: CASSLSGTVMNTEAFF.

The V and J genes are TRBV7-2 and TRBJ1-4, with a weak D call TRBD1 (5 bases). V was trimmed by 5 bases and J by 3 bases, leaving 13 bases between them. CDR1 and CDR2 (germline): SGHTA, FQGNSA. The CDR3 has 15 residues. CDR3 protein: CASSPKGTSNEKLFF. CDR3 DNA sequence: TGTGCCAGCAGCCCTAAGGGGACCTCTAATGAAAAACTGTTTTTT.

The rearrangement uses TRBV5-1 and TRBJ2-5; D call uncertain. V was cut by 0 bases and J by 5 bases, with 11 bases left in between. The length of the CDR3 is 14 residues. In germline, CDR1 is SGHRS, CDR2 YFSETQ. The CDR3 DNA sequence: TGCGCCAGCAGCTTGGGCCAAGGGATGGAGACCCAGTACTTC. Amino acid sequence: CASSLGQGMETQYF. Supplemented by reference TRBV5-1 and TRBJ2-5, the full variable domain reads KAGVTQTPRYLIKTRGQQVTLSCSPISGHRSVSWYQQTPGQGLQFLFEYFSETQRNKGNFPGRFSGRQFSNSRSEMNVSTLELGDSALYLCASSLGQGMETQYFGPGTRLLVL.

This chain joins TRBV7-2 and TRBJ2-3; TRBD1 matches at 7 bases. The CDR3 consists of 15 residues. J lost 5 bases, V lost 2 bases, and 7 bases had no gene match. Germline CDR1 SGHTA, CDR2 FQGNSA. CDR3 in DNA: TGTGCCAGCAGCTTATCGACAGGGTGGGAAGATACGCAGTATTTT. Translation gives CASSLSTGWEDTQYF.

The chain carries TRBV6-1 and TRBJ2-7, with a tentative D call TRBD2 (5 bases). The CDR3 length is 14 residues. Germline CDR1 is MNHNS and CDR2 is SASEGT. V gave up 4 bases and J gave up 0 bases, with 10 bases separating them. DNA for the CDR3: TGTGCCAGCAGTGCCGAGGGCCCCTCCTACGAGCAGTACTTC. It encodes CASSAEGPSYEQYF.

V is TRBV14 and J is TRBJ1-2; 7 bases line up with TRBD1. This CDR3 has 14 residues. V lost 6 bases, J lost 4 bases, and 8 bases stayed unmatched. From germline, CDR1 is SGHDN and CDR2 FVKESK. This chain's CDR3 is CASSLNNRGYGYTF. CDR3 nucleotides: TGTGCCAGCAGTCTTAATAACAGGGGCTATGGCTACACCTTC.

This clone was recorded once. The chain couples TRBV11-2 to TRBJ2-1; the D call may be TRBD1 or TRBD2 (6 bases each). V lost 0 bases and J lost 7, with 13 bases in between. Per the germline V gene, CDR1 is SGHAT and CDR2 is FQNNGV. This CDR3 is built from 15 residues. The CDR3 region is CASSLDSGGWNEQFF. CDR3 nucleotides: TGTGCCAGCAGCTTAGATTCCGGGGGCTGGAATGAGCAGTTCTTC.

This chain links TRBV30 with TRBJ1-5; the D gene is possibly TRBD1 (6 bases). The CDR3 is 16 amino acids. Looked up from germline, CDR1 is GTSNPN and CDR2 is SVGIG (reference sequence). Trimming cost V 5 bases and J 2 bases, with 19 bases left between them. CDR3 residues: CAWDSGRGVGNQPQHF. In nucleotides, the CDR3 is TGTGCCTGGGACAGCGGCAGGGGAGTTGGCAATCAGCCCCAGCATTTT.

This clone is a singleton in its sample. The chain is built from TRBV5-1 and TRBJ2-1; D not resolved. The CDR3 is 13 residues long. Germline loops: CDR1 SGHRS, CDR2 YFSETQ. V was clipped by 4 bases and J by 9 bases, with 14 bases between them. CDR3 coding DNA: TGCGCCAGCAGCCTTGGTTCTGAGACTGAGCAGTTCTTC. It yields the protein CASSLGSETEQFF.

In DNA, the CDR3 is TGTGCCAGCATGGGGACAGACCGCTACGAGCAGTACTTC. Encoded protein: CASMGTDRYEQYF. This sequence joins TRBV2 and TRBJ2-7; TRBD1 matches 7 bases. Germline CDR1 reads SNHLY; CDR2 reads FYNNEI. The trim removed 7 bases at V and 3 bases at J, leaving 6 bases unmatched. This CDR3 comprises 13 residues.

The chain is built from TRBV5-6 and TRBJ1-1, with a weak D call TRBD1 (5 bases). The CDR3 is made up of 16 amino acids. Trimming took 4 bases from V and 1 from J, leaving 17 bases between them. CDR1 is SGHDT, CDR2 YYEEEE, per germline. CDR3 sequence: CASSPDTGETNTEAFF. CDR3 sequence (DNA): TGTGCCAGCAGCCCCGATACGGGGGAGACGAACACTGAAGCTTTCTTT.

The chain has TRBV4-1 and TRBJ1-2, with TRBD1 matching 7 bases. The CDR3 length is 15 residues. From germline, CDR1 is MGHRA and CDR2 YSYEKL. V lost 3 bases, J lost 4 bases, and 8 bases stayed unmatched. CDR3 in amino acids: CASSHREQGSYGYTF. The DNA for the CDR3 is TGCGCCAGCAGCCACCGCGAACAGGGGTCCTATGGCTACACCTTC.

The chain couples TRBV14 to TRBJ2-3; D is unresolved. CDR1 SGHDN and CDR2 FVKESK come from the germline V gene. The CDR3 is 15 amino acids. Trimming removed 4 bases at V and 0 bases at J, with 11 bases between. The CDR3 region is CASSPLWYSTDTQYF. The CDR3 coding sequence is TGTGCCAGCAGCCCGCTCTGGTATAGCACAGATACGCAGTATTTT.

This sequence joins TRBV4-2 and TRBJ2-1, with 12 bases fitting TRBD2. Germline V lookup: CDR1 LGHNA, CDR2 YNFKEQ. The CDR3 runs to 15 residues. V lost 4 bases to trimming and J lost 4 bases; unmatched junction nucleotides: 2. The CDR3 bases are TGTGCCAGCAGCCGTGGACTAGCGGGATACAATGAGCAGTTCTTC. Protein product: CASSRGLAGYNEQFF.

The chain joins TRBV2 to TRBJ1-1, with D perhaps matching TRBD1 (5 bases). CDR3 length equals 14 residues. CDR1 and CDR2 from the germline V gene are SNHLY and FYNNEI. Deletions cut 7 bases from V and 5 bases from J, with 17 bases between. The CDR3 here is CASTEGRTGTEAFF. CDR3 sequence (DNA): TGTGCCAGCACCGAGGGACGGACGGGGACTGAAGCTTTCTTT.

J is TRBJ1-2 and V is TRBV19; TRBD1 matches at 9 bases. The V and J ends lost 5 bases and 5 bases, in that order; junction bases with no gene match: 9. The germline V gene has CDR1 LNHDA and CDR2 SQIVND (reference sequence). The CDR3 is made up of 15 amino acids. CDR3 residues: CASSGPGQGEYGYTF. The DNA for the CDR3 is TGTGCCAGTAGTGGTCCGGGACAGGGAGAATATGGCTACACCTTC.

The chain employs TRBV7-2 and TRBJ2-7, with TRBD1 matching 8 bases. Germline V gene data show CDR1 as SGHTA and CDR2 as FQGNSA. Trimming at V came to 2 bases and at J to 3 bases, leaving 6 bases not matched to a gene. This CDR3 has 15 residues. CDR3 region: CASSLRRQGFYEQYF. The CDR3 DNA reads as TGTGCCAGCAGCTTAAGACGACAGGGGTTCTACGAGCAGTACTTC.